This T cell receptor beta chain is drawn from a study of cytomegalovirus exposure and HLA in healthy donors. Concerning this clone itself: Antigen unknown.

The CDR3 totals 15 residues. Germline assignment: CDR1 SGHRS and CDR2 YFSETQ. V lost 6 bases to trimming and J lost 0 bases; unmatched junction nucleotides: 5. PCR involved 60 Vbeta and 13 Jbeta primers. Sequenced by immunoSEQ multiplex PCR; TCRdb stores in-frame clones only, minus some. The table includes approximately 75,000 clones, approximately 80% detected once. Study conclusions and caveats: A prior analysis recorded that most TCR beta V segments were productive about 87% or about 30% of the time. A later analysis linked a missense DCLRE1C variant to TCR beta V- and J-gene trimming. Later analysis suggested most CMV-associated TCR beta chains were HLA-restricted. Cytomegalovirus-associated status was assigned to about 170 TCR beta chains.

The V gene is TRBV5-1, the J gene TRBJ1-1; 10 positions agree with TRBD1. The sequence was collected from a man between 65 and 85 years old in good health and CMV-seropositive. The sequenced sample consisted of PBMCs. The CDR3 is CASNRQGAMNTEAFF. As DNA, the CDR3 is TGCGCCAGCAACAGACAGGGGGCGATGAACACTGAAGCTTTCTTT.